This passage covers 10 T cell receptor beta chains from one sample sequenced in a study of T cell clonality in common variable immunodeficiency. These receptors have no identified antigens. The repertoire was sequenced with immunoSEQ multiplex PCR; TCRdb's copy has only in-frame clones and lacks some. The repertoire table contains about 15,000 clones. General study results and limits: Reportedly, TCR beta sequences from common variable immunodeficiency showed fewer deletions and N-nucleotide insertions.

Sequenced sample: peripheral blood mononuclear cells. The receptors were sampled from a human donor with common variable immunodeficiency.

Points on this clone: The read comes to an end 3 residues before the CDR3 does, leaving the germline J gene to fill in the end. The V gene is TRBV30, the J gene TRBJ2-5; 8 positions agree with TRBD2. This CDR3 has 15 residues. CDR1 is GTSNPN and CDR2 is SVGIG in the germline V gene (reference sequence). The J segment lost 5 bases and the V segment lost 3 bases, leaving 11 bases of the junction unmatched. The sequenced part of the CDR3 DNA is TGTGCCTGGAGAATTGGCACGGGGGGGCCGGAGACC. It encodes CAWRIGTGGPET. The complete CDR3 protein is CAWRIGTGGPETQYF.

Details on this clone: The read terminates 3 residues ahead of where the CDR3 ends, so the germline J gene completes it. The genes are TRBV2 and TRBJ2-3; TRBD2 agrees at 9 bases. The CDR3 is 15 amino acids. The germline gives CDR1 SNHLY, CDR2 FYNNEI. The ends lost 1 base at V and 7 bases at J; junction bases unmatched: 6. The sequenced part of the CDR3 DNA is TGTGCCAGCAGTGAAGTCGCTAGCGGGATAAATACG. Translation gives CASSEVASGINT. The whole CDR3 sequence is CASSEVASGINTQYF.

As regards this clone: The read finishes 3 residues shy of the CDR3 end, and the germline J gene is used to complete it. The chain recombines TRBV20-1 with TRBJ2-7; D may be TRBD1 (7 bases). There are 14 residues in the CDR3. Trimming cost V 1 base and J 5 bases, with 15 bases left between them. Per germline, CDR1 DFQATT and CDR2 SNEGSKA (reference sequence). The CDR3 DNA, read in part, is TGCAGTGCTAGAGTCGAGACAGGGAGGAACGAG. This translates into CSARVETGRNE. The whole CDR3 protein reads CSARVETGRNEQYF.

As concerns this clone: From the germline J gene comes the end of the CDR3, since the read stops 3 residues before it. This chain uses TRBV19 with TRBJ1-3, with 9 bases fitting TRBD1. The germline CDR1 and CDR2 sequences are LNHDA and SQIVND (reference sequence). The V gene end was trimmed by 5 bases and the J gene end by 8 bases; junction bases not matched to a gene: 7. CDR3 length equals 14 residues. The sequenced CDR3 bases are TGTGCCAGTAGTTGGGACAGGGATGAAGACACC. Protein: CASSWDRDEDT. The full CDR3 is CASSWDRDEDTIYF.

With regard to this clone: The CDR3 end falls 3 residues outside the read, so it is completed with the germline J gene. This chain links TRBV30 with TRBJ2-5; TRBD2 agrees at 12 bases. Looked up from germline, CDR1 is GTSNPN and CDR2 is SVGIG (reference sequence). The CDR3 is 18 residues long. Trimming removed 0 bases from V and 6 bases from J; junction bases left unmatched: 14. The CDR3 bases that were read are TGTGCCTGGAGTGTCGCAGGGTCTGGACTAGCGGGGTCAAAGACC. Amino acid sequence: CAWSVAGSGLAGSKT. From start to end, the CDR3 is CAWSVAGSGLAGSKTQYF.

Turning to this clone: The DNA ends 3 residues before the CDR3 does, and the rest of the CDR3 is filled in from the germline J gene. The V call is TRBV29-1, the J call TRBJ2-5; D gene uncertain. The germline V and J ends were trimmed by 6 bases and 2 bases, with 13 bases remaining between them. This CDR3 comprises 13 residues. Looked up from germline, CDR1 is SQVTM and CDR2 is ANQGSEA. The DNA read from the CDR3 is TGCAGCGTCAAAAAGTCAACTCAAGAGACC. It specifies CSVKKSTQET. The full CDR3 protein reads CSVKKSTQETQYF. Full variable domain (remainder filled in from reference TRBV29-1 and TRBJ2-5): SAVISQKPSRDICQRGTSLTIQCQVDSQVTMMFWYRQQPGQSLTLIATANQGSEATYESGFVIDKFPISRPNLTFSTLTVSNMSPEDSSIYLCSVKKSTQETQYFGPGTRLLVL.

About this clone: The read terminates 3 residues before the CDR3 end, so the remaining end is supplied by the germline J gene. The rearrangement uses TRBV7-8 and TRBJ2-5, with TRBD1 matching 8 bases. Per the germline V gene, CDR1 is SGHVS and CDR2 is FQNEAQ. J gave up 6 bases and V 6 bases, and 12 bases lay outside the gene matches. The CDR3 has 15 amino acids. The CDR3 bases that were read are TGTGCCAGCAGACCCCCGGGGCAGGGGGCCCAGACC. This gives the protein CASRPPGQGAQT. The complete CDR3 reads CASRPPGQGAQTQYF.

As concerns this clone: The read halts 3 residues ahead of the CDR3 end, with the missing end drawn from the germline J gene. V and J are TRBV5-1 and TRBJ1-6; 8 bases map to TRBD1. The V gene end was trimmed by 3 bases and the J gene end by 6 bases; junction bases not matched to a gene: 8. The germline gives CDR1 SGHRS, CDR2 YFSETQ. This CDR3 is built from 16 residues. Here the CDR3 reads CASSSGQGEVNSPLHF. CDR3 DNA (partial): TGCGCCAGCAGCTCAGGACAGGGTGAGGTTAATTCACCC.

Worth noting for this clone: The missing CDR3 end, 3 residues past where the read stops, is filled in from the germline J gene. The chain couples TRBV20-1 to TRBJ2-5; D remains ambiguous. Trimming pared 0 bases from V and 2 bases from J, leaving 7 bases between. Germline V gene sequence: CDR1 DFQATT, CDR2 SNEGSKA (reference sequence). The CDR3 is 13 amino acids. CDR3 DNA (partial): TGCAGTGCTAGAGATCCACTACAAGAGACC. This translates into CSARDPLQET. The whole CDR3 region reads CSARDPLQETQYF.

The sequenced part of the CDR3 DNA is TGTGCCAGCAGTGTAAGGGGAATCCACGAG. The encoded protein is CASSVRGIHE. The CDR3, in full, reads CASSVRGIHEQYF. The chain carries TRBV6-1 and TRBJ2-7, with a tentative D call TRBD1 (5 bases). Sequencing ends 3 residues short of the CDR3 end; the germline J gene provides the rest. CDR3 length: 13 residues. The germline CDR1 and CDR2 sequences are MNHNS and SASEGT. V was trimmed by 4 bases and J by 5 bases, leaving 12 bases between them.